The clone carrying this T cell receptor beta chain was counted ten times or more. The antigen is not known. The record originates from a study of T cells in Graves' hyperthyroidism and ophthalmopathy. Findings and caveats of the study: Median prediction lead before ophthalmopathy onset was 5 to 7 months with the model. Blood also carried most thyroid clonotypes expanded above 0.001. Ophthalmopathy was told apart from stable hyperthyroidism by a 13 V-J model.

In making diagnoses, clinical symptoms, serum thyroxine and TRAb, thyroid ultrasound and orbital computed tomography were all used. Using RNA transcripts as the source, TCR beta CDR3 regions were amplified. HTBI primers were used for first-round RT-PCR of the TCR CDR3. From the multiplex PCR reads, TCRdb called clonotypes with MiXCR, one entry per CDR3 protein. This table has 410,000 or so distinct CDR3 sequences, roughly 15% appearing once. In germline, CDR1 is DFQATT, CDR2 SNEGSKA (reference sequence). The trim removed 6 bases at V and 1 base at J, leaving 11 bases unmatched. The CDR3 runs 16 residues.

The V call is TRBV20-1, the J call TRBJ1-5; 8 bases are a match to TRBD1. The sequence came from a man between 18 and 29 years old with Graves' ophthalmopathy. The material sequenced was blood. The CDR3 coding sequence is TGCAGTGCCTCACCAGGGGGCGGATTGAGCAATCAGCCCCAGCATTTT. Amino acids: CSASPGGGLSNQPQHF.